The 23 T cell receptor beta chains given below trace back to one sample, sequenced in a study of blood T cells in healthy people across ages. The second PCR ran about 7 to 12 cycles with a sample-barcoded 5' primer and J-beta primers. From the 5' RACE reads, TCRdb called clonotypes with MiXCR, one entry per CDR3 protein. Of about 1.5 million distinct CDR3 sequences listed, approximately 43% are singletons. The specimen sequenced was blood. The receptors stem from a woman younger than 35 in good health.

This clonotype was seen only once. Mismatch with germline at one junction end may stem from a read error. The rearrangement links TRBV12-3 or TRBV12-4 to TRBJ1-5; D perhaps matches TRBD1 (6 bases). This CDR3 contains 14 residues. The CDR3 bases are TGTGCCGGCAGTTTTGCACAGGGCGATCAGCCCCAGCATTTT. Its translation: CAGSFAQGDQPQHF.

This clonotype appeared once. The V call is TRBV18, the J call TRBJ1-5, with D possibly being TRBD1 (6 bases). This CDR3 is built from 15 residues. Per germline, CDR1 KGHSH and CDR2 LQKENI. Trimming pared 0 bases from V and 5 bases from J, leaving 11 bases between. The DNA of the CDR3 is TGTGCCAGCTCACCACCGAGTAAGGGGGATCAGCCCCAGCATTTT. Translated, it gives CASSPPSKGDQPQHF. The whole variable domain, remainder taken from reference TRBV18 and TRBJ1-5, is NAGVMQNPRHLVRRRGQEARLRCSPMKGHSHVYWYRQLPEEGLKFMVYLQKENIIDESGMPKERFSAEFPKEGPSILRIQQVVRGDSAAYFCASSPPSKGDQPQHFGDGTRLSIL.

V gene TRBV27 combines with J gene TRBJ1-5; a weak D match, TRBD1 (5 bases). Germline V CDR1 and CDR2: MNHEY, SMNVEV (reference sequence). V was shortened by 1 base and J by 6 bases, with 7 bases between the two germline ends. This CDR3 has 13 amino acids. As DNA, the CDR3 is TGTGCCAGCAGTTTATTCGGGGGTCAGCCCCAGCATTTT. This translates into CASSLFGGQPQHF.

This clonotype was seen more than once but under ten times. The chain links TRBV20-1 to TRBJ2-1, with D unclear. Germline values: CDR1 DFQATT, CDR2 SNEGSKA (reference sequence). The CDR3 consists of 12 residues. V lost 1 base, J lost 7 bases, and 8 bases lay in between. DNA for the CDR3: TGCAGTGCTAGAGTGCCTAGTAATGAGCAGTTCTTC. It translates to CSARVPSNEQFF.

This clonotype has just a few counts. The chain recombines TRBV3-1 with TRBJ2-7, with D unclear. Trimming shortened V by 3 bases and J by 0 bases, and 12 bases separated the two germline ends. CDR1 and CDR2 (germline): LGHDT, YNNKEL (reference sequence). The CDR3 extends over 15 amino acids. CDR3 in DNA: TGTGCCAGCAGCCAGGACCCTGAAATCTCCTACGAGCAGTACTTC. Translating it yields CASSQDPEISYEQYF.

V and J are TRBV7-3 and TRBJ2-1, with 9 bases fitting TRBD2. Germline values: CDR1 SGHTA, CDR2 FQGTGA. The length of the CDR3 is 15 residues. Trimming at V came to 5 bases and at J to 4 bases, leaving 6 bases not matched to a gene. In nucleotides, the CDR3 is TGTGCCAGCAGCCACGTAGCGGGAGTTTACAATGAGCAGTTCTTC. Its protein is CASSHVAGVYNEQFF.

CDR3 region: CSARMFSGGIIYEQYF. The CDR3 DNA sequence: TGCAGTGCTAGAATGTTTAGCGGGGGGATAATTTACGAGCAGTACTTC. The chain combines TRBV20-1 with TRBJ2-7; 10 nucleotides line up with TRBD2. CDR3 length: 16 amino acids. Per the germline V gene, CDR1 is DFQATT and CDR2 is SNEGSKA (reference sequence). Germline trimming cut 2 bases from V and 4 bases from J; bases unmatched to any gene: 11.

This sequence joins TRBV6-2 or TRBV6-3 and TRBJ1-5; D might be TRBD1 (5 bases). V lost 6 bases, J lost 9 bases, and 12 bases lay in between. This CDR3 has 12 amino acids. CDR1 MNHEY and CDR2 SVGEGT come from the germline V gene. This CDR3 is CASRQAGRPQHF. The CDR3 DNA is TGTGCCAGCAGACAGGCGGGGCGGCCCCAGCATTTT.

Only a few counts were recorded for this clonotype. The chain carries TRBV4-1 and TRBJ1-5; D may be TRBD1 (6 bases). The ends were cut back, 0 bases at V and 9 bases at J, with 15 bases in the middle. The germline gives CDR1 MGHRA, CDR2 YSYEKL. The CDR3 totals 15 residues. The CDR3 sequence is CASSQESGGRRPQHF. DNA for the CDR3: TGCGCCAGCAGCCAAGAATCCGGGGGCAGGCGGCCCCAGCATTTT.

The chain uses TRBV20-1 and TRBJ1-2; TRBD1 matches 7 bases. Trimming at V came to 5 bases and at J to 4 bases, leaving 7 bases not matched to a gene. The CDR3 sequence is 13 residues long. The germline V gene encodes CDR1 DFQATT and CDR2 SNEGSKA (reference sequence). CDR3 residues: CSAFDRVGYGYTF. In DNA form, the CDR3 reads TGCAGTGCTTTCGACAGGGTCGGCTATGGCTACACCTTC.

This CDR3 is CASSFLGTEDSPLHF. The CDR3 DNA sequence: TGTGCCAGCAGCTTTTTAGGGACAGAGGATTCACCCCTCCACTTT. V usage is TRBV7-2 and J usage is TRBJ1-6; TRBD1 matches at 7 bases. This CDR3 has 15 amino acids. V was pared by 3 bases and J by 8 bases, with 7 bases of the junction left unmatched. Germline CDR1 reads SGHTA; CDR2 reads FQGNSA.

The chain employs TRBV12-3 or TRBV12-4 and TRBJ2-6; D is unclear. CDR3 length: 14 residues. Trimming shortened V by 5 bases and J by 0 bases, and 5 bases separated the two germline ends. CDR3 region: CASSGLSGANVLTF. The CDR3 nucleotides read TGTGCCAGCAGTGGCCTCTCTGGGGCCAACGTCCTGACTTTC.

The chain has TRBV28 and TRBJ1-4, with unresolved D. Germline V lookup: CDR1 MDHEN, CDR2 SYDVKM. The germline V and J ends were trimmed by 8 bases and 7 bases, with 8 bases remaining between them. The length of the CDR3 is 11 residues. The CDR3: CASVFGEKLFF. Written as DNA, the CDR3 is TGTGCCAGCGTCTTTGGTGAAAAACTGTTTTTT.

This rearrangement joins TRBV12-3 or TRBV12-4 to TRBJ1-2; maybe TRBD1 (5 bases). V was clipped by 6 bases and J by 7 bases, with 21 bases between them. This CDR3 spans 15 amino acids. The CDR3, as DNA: TGTGCCAGCAGCCCCGACATCAGGGATCCCGGTGGCTACACCTTC. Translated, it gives CASSPDIRDPGGYTF.

The chain's CDR3 is CASSDRADRTDTQYF. CDR3 DNA sequence: TGCGCCAGCAGCGATCGTGCGGACCGCACAGATACGCAGTATTTT. This chain links TRBV5-1 with TRBJ2-3, with D unclear. The CDR3 covers 15 residues. CDR1 is SGHRS, CDR2 YFSETQ, per germline. The ends were cut back, 4 bases at V and 1 base at J, with 13 bases in the middle.

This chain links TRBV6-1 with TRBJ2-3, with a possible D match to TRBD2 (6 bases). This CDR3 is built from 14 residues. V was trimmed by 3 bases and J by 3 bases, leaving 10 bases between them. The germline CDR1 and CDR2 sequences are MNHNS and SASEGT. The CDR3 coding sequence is TGTGCCAGCAGTGAGGCGGGGAAAACAGATACGCAGTATTTT. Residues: CASSEAGKTDTQYF.

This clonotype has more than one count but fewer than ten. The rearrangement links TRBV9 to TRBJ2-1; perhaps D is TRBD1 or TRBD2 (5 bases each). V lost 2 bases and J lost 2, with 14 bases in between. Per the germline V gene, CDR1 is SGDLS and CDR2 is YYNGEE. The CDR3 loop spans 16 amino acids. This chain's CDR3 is CASSVARGTAYNEQFF. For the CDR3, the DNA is TGTGCCAGCAGCGTGGCTAGAGGGACCGCCTACAATGAGCAGTTCTTC.

The CDR3: CATSGGHLGYTF. The CDR3 DNA sequence: TGTGCCACCAGCGGGGGCCACCTCGGCTACACCTTC. V gene TRBV15 combines with J gene TRBJ1-2, with D possibly being TRBD1 (6 bases). The length of the CDR3 is 12 residues. Between the trimmed V and J ends, which lost 5 bases and 8 bases, there was a span of 12 bases. CDR1 is LNHNV, CDR2 YYDKDF, per germline (reference sequence).

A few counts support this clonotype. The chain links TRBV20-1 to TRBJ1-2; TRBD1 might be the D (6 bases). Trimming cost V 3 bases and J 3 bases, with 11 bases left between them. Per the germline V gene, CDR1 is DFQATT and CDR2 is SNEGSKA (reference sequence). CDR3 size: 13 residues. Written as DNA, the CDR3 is TGCAGTGCTAGTACACAGGGTGACTATGGCTACACCTTC. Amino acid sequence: CSASTQGDYGYTF.

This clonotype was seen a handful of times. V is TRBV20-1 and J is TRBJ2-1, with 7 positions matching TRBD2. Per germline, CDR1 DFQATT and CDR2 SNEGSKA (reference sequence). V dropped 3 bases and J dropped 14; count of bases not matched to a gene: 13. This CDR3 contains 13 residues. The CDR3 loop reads CSASRQRPGGKFF. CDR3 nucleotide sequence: TGCAGTGCTAGTCGGCAGCGACCCGGGGGGAAGTTCTTC.

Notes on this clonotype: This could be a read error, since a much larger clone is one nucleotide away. The CDR3 coding sequence is TGCAGCGTTGAGGCAAGCAATGAGCAGTTCTTC. Translated: CSVEASNEQFF. The rearrangement joins TRBV29-1 to TRBJ2-1; D not resolved. CDR3 size: 11 residues. Trimming stripped 3 bases from V and 6 bases from J, with 6 bases between. Germline V gene data show CDR1 as SQVTM and CDR2 as ANQGSEA.

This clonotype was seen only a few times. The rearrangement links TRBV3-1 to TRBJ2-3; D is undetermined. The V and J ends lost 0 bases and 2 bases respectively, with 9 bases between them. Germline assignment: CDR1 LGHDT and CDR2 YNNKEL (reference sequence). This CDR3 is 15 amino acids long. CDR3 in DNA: TGTGCCAGCAGCCAAGAAGGCTACGCCACAGATACGCAGTATTTT. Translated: CASSQEGYATDTQYF.

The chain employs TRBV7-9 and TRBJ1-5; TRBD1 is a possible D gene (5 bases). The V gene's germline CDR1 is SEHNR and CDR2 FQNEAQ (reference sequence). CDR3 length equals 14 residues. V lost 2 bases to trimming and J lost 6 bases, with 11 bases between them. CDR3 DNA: TGTGCCAGCAGCTTAATGGGGGTCCCTCAGCCCCAGCATTTT. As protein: CASSLMGVPQPQHF. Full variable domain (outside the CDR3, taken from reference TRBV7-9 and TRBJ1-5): DTGVSQNPRHKITKRGQNVTFRCDPISEHNRLYWYRQTLGQGPEFLTYFQNEAQLEKSRLLSDRFSAERPKGSFSTLEIQRTEQGDSAMYLCASSLMGVPQPQHFGDGTRLSIL.